This T cell receptor beta chain was sequenced for a study of identical twins. Study observations and caveats: Interpretation of the results relied on cross-sectional statistical analysis and not on following the same donors.

A few counts support this clonotype. Its antigen is not known. Every one of the donors was a healthy Caucasian. TCRdb independently ran MiXCR on the 5' RACE reads; one entry per CDR3 protein. Here the sample spans hundreds of thousands of distinct CDR3 sequences, roughly 12% being singletons. V was clipped by 5 bases and J by 9 bases, with 20 bases between them. The CDR3 runs 16 residues. CDR1 is SNHLY and CDR2 is FYNNEI in the germline V gene. These same records also appear under a second study, on yellow fever vaccine responses in identical twins.

Sequencing was performed on PBMCs. V usage is TRBV2 and J usage is TRBJ1-6; D gene uncertain. The TCR was taken from a woman under 30 in good health. The CDR3 DNA sequence: TGTGCCAGCAGTCGTAATGGGCGGCCGACTGGTTCACCCCTCCACTTT. Translated: CASSRNGRPTGSPLHF.